This T cell receptor (beta chain) derives from a study of T cells in severe cutaneous drug reactions. TCR subtype-specific primers in iRepertoire multiplex PCR prepared libraries for bulk and single-cell sequencing. TCRdb reprocessed the multiplex PCR reads; each CDR3 protein has one entry and no DNA is given. The ten top clones account for 7.5%, within a sample of just over 20,000 distinct CDR3 sequences. Sequenced patients had Stevens-Johnson syndrome or toxic epidermal necrolysis caused by carbamazepine. The CDR3 contains 16 residues. Per germline, CDR1 LGHNA and CDR2 YNFKEQ. This chain connects TRBV4-2 to TRBJ2-1; no DNA is available, so the TRBD2 call from TCRdb remains unchecked. The TCR originated in a human donor with toxic epidermal necrolysis, a severe cutaneous drug reaction. Sequencing used PBMCs. The CDR3 loop is CASSHGGTSVNNEQFF.